The source of this TCR beta chain is a study of T cell repertoires in cytomegalovirus infection. In the case of this clonotype: Its antigen is unknown.

Using its own MiXCR run on the reads, TCRdb lists one record per CDR3 protein. The table shows about 180,000 distinct CDR3 sequences, with about 20% occurring only once. Germline V gene data show CDR1 as MNHNY and CDR2 as SVGAGI (reference sequence). The CDR3 runs 14 residues. The V and J ends lost 6 bases and 4 bases respectively, with 15 bases between them. The chain recombines TRBV6-6 with TRBJ1-1; tentative D call: TRBD1 (6 bases). This clonotype was sampled from a human donor in good health (CMV status not recorded). Some clones in this sample may be carry-over from other donors' samples. Here the sequenced sample was CD8+ T cells from cultured PBMCs, taken from culture after CMV antigen stimulation. CDR3 sequence reads: CASRPGHLGTEAFF. CDR3 DNA sequence: TGTGCCAGCAGACCGGGACACCTGGGCACTGAAGCTTTCTTT.